The entry below gives a single T cell receptor beta chain sequence along with its context. Its antigen is unknown. This sample is part of a study of OX40 agonist ivuxolimab in advanced cancers. Patients were ruled out by autoimmune disease history or systemic immunosuppression. CDR3 length equals 14 residues. The germline V gene has CDR1 SQVTM and CDR2 ANQGSEA. V was pared by 6 bases and J by 9 bases, with 21 bases between. Study-level results: Some nonresponders additionally presented with little normalized T-cell clonal expansion.

The table came from immunoSEQ multiplex PCR; TCRdb's copy has only in-frame clones and leaves some out. The profile shows fewer than 15,000 clones, 70% to 80% of them singletons. The receptor's source is an adult with an advanced solid tumor such as melanoma, head and neck, liver or kidney cancer. The input for sequencing was CD4+ or CD8+ T cells sorted from blood, taken in a trial of the OX40 agonist ivuxolimab. The chain links TRBV29-1 to TRBJ1-5; unclear D gene. CDR3 amino acids: CSVSSDSPNSPQHF. The CDR3 DNA follows: TGCAGCGTATCATCGGATTCCCCAAATTCGCCCCAGCATTTT.